Listed below are T cell receptor beta chains from one sample, sequenced in a study of OX40 agonist ivuxolimab in advanced cancers. Clones were read by immunoSEQ multiplex PCR, and TCRdb kept only the in-frame ones, dropping some. The table records tens of thousands of clones, roughly 92% of them present only once. The source material was CD4+ or CD8+ T cells sorted from blood, sampled in a trial of the OX40 agonist ivuxolimab. The receptors were gathered from an adult with an advanced solid tumor such as melanoma, head and neck, liver or kidney cancer. Both conserved end residues are part of each CDR3. The D gene is left open where the match is weak. Clone size is stated in some rows and not others, as once, few, many or a class when expanded.

TRBV5-6	.	.	12	TRBJ1-1	CASSRGPKGAFF	TGTGCCAGCAGCCGGGGGCCAAAAGGAGCTTTCTTT
TRBV6-6	TRBD1	.	15	TRBJ1-5	CASSIGQGQGQPQHF	TGTGCCAGCAGCATCGGACAGGGCCAAGGTCAGCCCCAGCATTTT
TRBV28	.	.	12	TRBJ2-3	CASSSGPRAQYF	TGTGCCAGCAGTTCGGGACCTCGGGCGCAGTATTTT
TRBV28	.	.	15	TRBJ2-1	CASSLFGTLINEQFF	TGTGCCAGCAGTTTATTCGGGACTCTAATCAATGAGCAGTTCTTC
TRBV25-1	.	once	13	TRBJ1-3	CASNEHGGNTIYF	TGTGCCAGCAATGAACATGGTGGAAACACCATATATTTT
TRBV5-6	.	.	16	TRBJ2-3	CASSLRADASTDTQYF	TGTGCCAGCAGCTTGCGAGCGGATGCTAGCACAGATACGCAGTATTTT
TRBV7-2	.	.	16	TRBJ2-6	CASSLGSRSGANVLTF	TGTGCCAGCAGCTTGGGGTCCCGCTCTGGGGCCAACGTCCTGACTTTC
TRBV11-3	.	once	14	TRBJ2-7	CASSLVGGAYEQYF	TGTGCCAGCAGCTTAGTCGGGGGAGCCTACGAGCAGTACTTC
TRBV27	.	.	12	TRBJ2-5	CATGVVGETQYF	TGTGCCACCGGGGTGGTGGGGGAGACCCAGTACTTC
TRBV7-2	TRBD1	.	15	TRBJ2-7	CASSLGQGWSYEQYF	TGTGCCAGCAGCCTGGGACAGGGGTGGTCCTACGAGCAGTACTTC
TRBV27	.	.	15	TRBJ1-5	CASSLEGGPNQPQHF	TGTGCCAGCAGTTTAGAGGGGGGGCCCAATCAGCCCCAGCATTTT
TRBV4-2	TRBD2	.	17	TRBJ2-7	CASSQAMLREDPYEQYF	TGTGCCAGCAGCCAAGCGATGCTCCGGGAGGATCCCTACGAGCAGTACTTC
TRBV7-6	TRBD2	.	17	TRBJ2-1	CASSLVGGRAGYNEQFF	TGTGCCAGCAGCTTAGTAGGCGGGAGGGCCGGGTACAATGAGCAGTTCTTC
TRBV7-2	.	.	11	TRBJ1-1	CASSLEGRAFF	TGTGCCAGCAGCTTAGAGGGTAGGGCTTTCTTT
TRBV7-2	TRBD1	.	14	TRBJ1-5	CASSTGQGNQPQHF	TGTGCCAGCAGCACCGGACAGGGCAATCAGCCCCAGCATTTT
TRBV5-1	.	.	13	TRBJ2-7	CASSFGGSYEQYF	TGCGCCAGCAGCTTCGGGGGTTCCTACGAGCAGTACTTC
TRBV7-6	.	.	14	TRBJ2-1	CASSLQAPYNEQFF	TGTGCCAGCAGCTTACAGGCTCCCTACAATGAGCAGTTCTTC
TRBV10-3	TRBD1	.	15	TRBJ1-1	CAISKEGDSNTEAFF	TGTGCCATCAGCAAAGAGGGGGACAGTAACACTGAAGCTTTCTTT
TRBV5-1	TRBD1	.	14	TRBJ1-2	CASTSTGTAGGYTF	TGCGCCAGCACCTCCACCGGGACAGCCGGCGGCTACACCTTC
TRBV7-9	TRBD2	.	14	TRBJ2-5	CASSPSRGGETQYF	TGTGCCAGCAGCCCCAGTCGCGGGGGGGAGACCCAGTACTTC
TRBV5-1	.	.	15	TRBJ1-1	CASSLARGWNTEAFF	TGCGCCAGCAGCTTGGCCCGGGGTTGGAACACTGAAGCTTTCTTT
TRBV4-3	.	.	14	TRBJ1-1	CASSRVTGYGIAFF	TGCGCCAGCAGCCGAGTGACAGGATATGGTATAGCTTTCTTT
TRBV7-9	TRBD2	.	15	TRBJ2-7	CASSSGLAGGYEQYF	TGTGCCAGCAGCTCCGGACTAGCGGGGGGCTACGAGCAGTACTTC
TRBV9	TRBD2	.	16	TRBJ2-1	CASSERLAQPYNEQFF	TGTGCCAGCAGCGAACGACTAGCGCAGCCTTACAATGAGCAGTTCTTC
TRBV11-2	.	.	15	TRBJ2-7	CASSFSRGATYEQYF	TGTGCCAGCAGCTTTAGCCGTGGGGCCACCTACGAGCAGTACTTC
TRBV6-1	.	.	15	TRBJ2-2	CASSEATGNTGELFF	TGTGCCAGCAGTGAAGCGACAGGGAACACCGGGGAGCTGTTTTTT
TRBV19	.	few	12	TRBJ2-7	CASSLVPQGTLF	TGTGCCAGTAGTCTTGTTCCACAGGGGACTCTCTTC
TRBV5-1	.	.	14	TRBJ2-7	CASSFTSGSYEQYF	TGCGCCAGCAGCTTCACAAGCGGGTCTTACGAGCAGTACTTC
TRBV5-1	TRBD2	.	14	TRBJ2-7	CASSFTGGDYEQYF	TGCGCCAGCAGCTTCACGGGAGGGGACTACGAGCAGTACTTC
TRBV18	.	.	13	TRBJ2-7	CASSPTPPVQQYF	TGTGCCAGCTCACCGACACCCCCTGTACAGCAGTACTTC
TRBV7-3	TRBD2	.	17	TRBJ2-1	CASSLYGTSGIYNEQFF	TGTGCCAGCAGCTTATACGGGACTAGCGGGATTTACAATGAGCAGTTCTTC
TRBV5-1	TRBD2	.	16	TRBJ2-1	CASSLYSGSSYNEQFF	TGCGCCAGCAGCTTGTATAGCGGGAGCTCCTACAATGAGCAGTTCTTC
TRBV23-1	.	.	13	TRBJ2-7	CASSPGYSNEQYF	TGCGCCAGCAGTCCGGGATACTCCAACGAGCAGTACTTC
TRBV4-1	.	once	14	TRBJ2-5	CASSRGGLGETQYF	TGCGCCAGCAGCCGGGGGGGCCTGGGAGAGACCCAGTACTTC
TRBV9	.	.	17	TRBJ2-7	CASSVEEGEASENEQYF	TGTGCCAGCAGCGTAGAGGAGGGGGAGGCTAGCGAGAACGAGCAGTACTTC
TRBV28	.	.	13	TRBJ1-5	CASSLVSNQPQHF	TGTGCCAGCAGTTTAGTTAGCAATCAGCCCCAGCATTTT
TRBV7-9	.	.	16	TRBJ2-7	CASSFLGAGVSYEQYF	TGTGCCAGCAGCTTTCTCGGGGCAGGGGTTTCCTACGAGCAGTACTTC
TRBV7-2	.	.	12	TRBJ1-3	CASSFPGNTIYF	TGTGCCAGCAGCTTCCCCGGAAACACCATATATTTT
TRBV7-2	TRBD2	once	14	TRBJ2-7	CASTGLAGDYEQYF	TGTGCCAGCACTGGACTAGCGGGGGACTACGAGCAGTACTTC
TRBV5-6	.	once	11	TRBJ2-7	CASSSSSEQYF	TGTGCCAGCAGCTCATCCTCAGAGCAGTACTTC
TRBV4-1	.	.	16	TRBJ2-3	CASSQEGAGWGDTQYF	TGCGCCAGCAGCCAAGAAGGAGCCGGGTGGGGTGATACGCAGTATTTT
TRBV4-3	TRBD2	.	17	TRBJ2-3	CASSQRTSGRKTDTQYF	TGCGCCAGCAGCCAACGGACTAGCGGGAGGAAGACAGATACGCAGTATTTT
TRBV2	.	.	18	TRBJ2-4	CASSELGFQTKAKNIQYF	TGTGCCAGCAGTGAACTCGGGTTCCAAACGAAGGCCAAAAACATTCAGTACTTC
TRBV15	.	.	14	TRBJ2-3	CATSRPQSTDTQYF	TGTGCCACCAGCAGACCACAGAGCACAGATACGCAGTATTTT
TRBV5-1	.	.	14	TRBJ2-7	CASSLAQGPSEQYF	TGCGCCAGCAGCTTGGCCCAGGGCCCCAGCGAGCAGTACTTC